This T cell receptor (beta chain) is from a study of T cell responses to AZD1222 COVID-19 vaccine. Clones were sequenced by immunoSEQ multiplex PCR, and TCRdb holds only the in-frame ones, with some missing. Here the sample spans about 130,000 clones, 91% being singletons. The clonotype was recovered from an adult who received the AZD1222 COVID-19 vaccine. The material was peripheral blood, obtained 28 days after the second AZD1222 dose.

Written as DNA, the CDR3 is TGTGCCTGGAGTGTAGTTGATCACACAGATACGCAGTATTTT. It codes for CAWSVVDHTDTQYF. The chain is built from TRBV30 and TRBJ2-3; the D is unclear. CDR3 size: 14 residues. CDR1 and CDR2 from the germline V gene are GTSNPN and SVGIG (reference sequence). V was pared by 0 bases and J by 2 bases, with 9 bases between.